Listed below are T cell receptor beta chains from one sample, sequenced in a study of T cell responses to AZD1222 COVID-19 vaccine. TCRdb's copy holds only in-frame clones and misses some; the assay was immunoSEQ multiplex PCR. The sample records about 120,000 clones, over 75% being singletons. The sample consisted of peripheral blood, taken on day 0 of AZD1222 vaccination. These receptors all come from an adult in good health. CDR3s include the opening cysteine and the closing phenylalanine or tryptophan. The D gene is left open where the match is weak. Size values are once, few and many counts, or a class for expanded clones, and some rows have none.

TRBV29-1,-,-,TRBJ1-2,TGCAGCGTCTCGGGTTTAGATGGGGATGGCTACACCTTC,CSVSGLDGDGYTF
TRBV19,TRBD2,-,TRBJ2-1,TGTGCCAGTAGTCCCTCTCAACTAGCGGGGGACCCTCCCTACAATGAGCAGTTCTTC,CASSPSQLAGDPPYNEQFF
TRBV29-1,TRBD2,-,TRBJ2-7,TGCAGCGTTGGGGAGCCAGCGGGGGGGCCGGGCGAGCAGTACTTC,CSVGEPAGGPGEQYF
TRBV5-6,-,-,TRBJ2-7,TGTGCCAGCAACCCGACAGACTCCTACGAGCAGTACTTC,CASNPTDSYEQYF
TRBV5-5,-,-,TRBJ2-7,TGTGCCAGCAGCTTGGATGGGGAGTGGGACGAGCAGTACTTC,CASSLDGEWDEQYF
TRBV20-1,TRBD2,once,TRBJ2-1,TGCAGTGCTAGTCCACCGACTAGCGGGGTCTCCTACAATGAGCAGTTCTTC,CSASPPTSGVSYNEQFF
TRBV7-9,-,-,TRBJ2-1,TGTGCCAGCAGCTTAGCGCTCGGGGCGGGGGCCCCGAATGAGCAGTTCTTC,CASSLALGAGAPNEQFF
TRBV9,-,-,TRBJ1-1,TGTGCCAGCAGCGTAGATCCGGGGCGGGCTGAAGCTTTCTTT,CASSVDPGRAEAFF
TRBV5-1,TRBD2,-,TRBJ2-5,TGCGCCAGCAGCTCTGGAACTAGCGGGGGCCGTCGAGTGCTCCAAGAGACCCAGTACTTC,CASSSGTSGGRRVLQETQYF
TRBV12-5,TRBD2,-,TRBJ2-1,TGTGCTAGTGGTTTCCTGAATCGGGCTAGCGGGGGTAATGAGCAGTTCTTC,CASGFLNRASGGNEQFF
TRBV19,-,-,TRBJ2-3,TGTGCCAGTCGTCAGACAGATACGCAGTATTTT,CASRQTDTQYF
TRBV2,TRBD1,-,TRBJ1-6,TGTGCCAGCATGCCACAGGGGGTTTATAATTCACCCCTCCACTTT,CASMPQGVYNSPLHF
TRBV18,TRBD1,-,TRBJ1-1,TGTGCCAGCTCACCGGACAGGGTCAGGAACACTGAAGCTTTCTTT,CASSPDRVRNTEAFF
TRBV6-5,TRBD1,once,TRBJ1-2,TGTGCCAGCAGTTACTCGAGCAGGGGGCGTGATGGCTACACCTTC,CASSYSSRGRDGYTF
TRBV19,TRBD1,-,TRBJ1-5,TGTGCCAGTAGCAGACAGGGGGCTGAACAGCCCCAGCATTTT,CASSRQGAEQPQHF
TRBV1,-,-,TRBJ1-1,TGCACCAGCAGCCCTGGGCAGGACAGGGGGACTGAAGCTTTCTTT,CTSSPGQDRGTEAFF
TRBV7-2,-,-,TRBJ2-3,TGTGCCAGCAGCGCCCGGGACGGCCCTTCTCGGCGAAATTTT,CASSARDGPSRRNF
TRBV20-1,-,few,TRBJ1-1,TGCAGTGCTATGGGGGACACTGAAGCTTTCTTT,CSAMGDTEAFF
TRBV2,-,-,TRBJ2-7,TGTGCCAGCACTCAGGAAGGGGTGACCTACGAGCAGTACTTC,CASTQEGVTYEQYF
TRBV11-3,-,-,TRBJ2-5,TGTGCCAGCAGCTTAGGGGCCGGGACAAACCTTCGGGAGACCCAGTACTTC,CASSLGAGTNLRETQYF
TRBV11-2,-,-,TRBJ2-5,TGTGCCAGCAGGCCCTGGGGAAGGGGGGCCCAAGAGACCCAGTACTTC,CASRPWGRGAQETQYF
TRBV7-9,-,-,TRBJ2-2,TGTGCCAGCAGCTCCGTTCTAGAAGCCGGGGAGCTGTTTTTT,CASSSVLEAGELFF
TRBV11-2,TRBD2,-,TRBJ2-1,TGTGCCAGCAGCTCCGGGACTAGCGGAGGGGGGTGGGATGAGCAGTTCTTC,CASSSGTSGGGWDEQFF
TRBV19,TRBD1,-,TRBJ1-1,TGTGCCAGTAGTGCCAGACAGGGACAGAACACTGAAGCTTTCTTT,CASSARQGQNTEAFF
TRBV5-4,-,few,TRBJ1-3,TGTGCCAGCAGCTTGAGAGGGGCTGGAAACACCATATATTTT,CASSLRGAGNTIYF
TRBV18,-,-,TRBJ2-3,TGTGCCAGCTCACCCCTCGGGGAAGAGGGCACAGATACGCAGTATTTT,CASSPLGEEGTDTQYF
TRBV7-6,-,once,TRBJ2-7,TGTGCCAGCAGCTTAGGTGATCCCTACGAGCAGTACTTC,CASSLGDPYEQYF
TRBV7-9,TRBD1,-,TRBJ1-5,TGTGCCAGCAGCTTAGCTTTACAGGGGGCGGGGAATCAGCCCCAGCATTTT,CASSLALQGAGNQPQHF
TRBV2,TRBD1,-,TRBJ1-4,TGTGCCAGCAGAGGGGTAGGGGGCGGTGAAAAACTGTTTTTT,CASRGVGGGEKLFF
TRBV4-3,-,few,TRBJ1-6,TGCGCCAGCAGAACATCGGGGGGAGTCGGTTCACCCCTCCACTTT,CASRTSGGVGSPLHF
TRBV13,TRBD2,-,TRBJ2-1,TGTGCCAGCAGCTTAGTGTCTAGCGGGGGGGCCTTAAGAAATGAGCAGTTCTTC,CASSLVSSGGALRNEQFF
TRBV19,TRBD2,-,TRBJ2-7,TGTGCCTCGAAGGAGCGGGGGGGCCGCGGGCAGTACTTC,CASKERGGRGQYF
TRBV12-3/TRBV12-4,-,-,TRBJ2-7,TGTGCCAGCAGCCCTAACTACGAGCAGTACTTC,CASSPNYEQYF
TRBV2,TRBD2,-,TRBJ2-7,TGTGCCAGCAGTCTGGGGGGGGACTACGAGCAGTACTTC,CASSLGGDYEQYF
TRBV18,-,-,TRBJ2-3,TGTGCCAGCTCTCTCCTGGACACAGATACGCAGTATTTT,CASSLLDTDTQYF
TRBV27,TRBD1,-,TRBJ2-1,TGTGCCAGCAGTTTACCGGGACAGGGAAATTCCCAGCAGTTCTTC,CASSLPGQGNSQQFF
TRBV2,-,-,TRBJ1-4,TGTGCCAGCAGTGAACCTATCTATACGGTATCGGCTGAGGAAAAACTGTTTTTT,CASSEPIYTVSAEEKLFF
TRBV6-8,TRBD1,-,TRBJ1-1,TGTGCCAGCAGTTACTCTCGGACAGGGGGCAGGACTGAAGCTTTCTTT,CASSYSRTGGRTEAFF
TRBV7-3,-,-,TRBJ1-1,TGTGCCAGCAGCTTGGAGGGGCTCACTGAAGCTTTCTTT,CASSLEGLTEAFF
TRBV6-5,TRBD2,-,TRBJ2-7,TGTGCCAGCAGTTCCCCGGGTTCGGGAGGGAGCTACGAGCAGTACTTC,CASSSPGSGGSYEQYF
TRBV9,TRBD1,-,TRBJ1-2,TGTGCCAGCAGCATTCGACAGGGTTGGGATGGCTACACCTTC,CASSIRQGWDGYTF
TRBV19,-,once,TRBJ1-2,TGTGCCAGTAGTATGAAAGATCCTATACGCTACACCTTC,CASSMKDPIRYTF
TRBV5-8,TRBD1,-,TRBJ1-4,TGTGCCAGCAGACAAACGACAGGGTTTAATGAAAAACTGTTTTTT,CASRQTTGFNEKLFF
TRBV27,-,-,TRBJ2-7,TGTGCCAGCAGCCGATGGGGGGATGAGCAGTACTTC,CASSRWGDEQYF
TRBV5-4,-,once,TRBJ1-2,TGTGCCAGCAGCTTGAGGGGTCAAAACTATGGCTACACCTTC,CASSLRGQNYGYTF
TRBV29-1,TRBD1,-,TRBJ1-1,TGCAGCGCAGCGAGAGGGGGCAACACTGAAGCTTTCTTT,CSAARGGNTEAFF
TRBV5-4,TRBD1,-,TRBJ1-2,TGTGCCAGCACCGGAGGGGGCGGAAACTATGGCTACACCTTC,CASTGGGGNYGYTF
TRBV5-1,-,-,TRBJ1-1,TGCGCCAGCAGCTGGACACCCGAGGGTTGGTTGAACACTGAAGCTTTCTTT,CASSWTPEGWLNTEAFF
TRBV7-9,TRBD1,-,TRBJ1-1,TGTGCCAGCAGCGAAACAGGGGGCAACACTGAAGCTTTCTTT,CASSETGGNTEAFF
TRBV9,-,-,TRBJ2-1,TGTGCCAGCAGCATCGGTGTAGAACTGTCCGATGAGCAGTTCTTC,CASSIGVELSDEQFF
TRBV18,-,-,TRBJ2-1,TGTGCCAGCTCACCAATCGAAAATGAGCAGTTCTTC,CASSPIENEQFF
TRBV11-1,-,-,TRBJ1-2,TGTGCCAGCTCTGGGATCTCTAACTATGGCTACACCTTC,CASSGISNYGYTF
TRBV12-1,-,-,TRBJ2-7,TGTGCCAGCAGCTTTCACGACTCCTACGAGCAGTACTTC,CASSFHDSYEQYF